The entry that follows covers one T cell receptor beta chain sequence. Antigen: not known. These data come from a study of T cell repertoires in cytomegalovirus infection. Study-wide background: HLA-B-restricted CMV epitopes that are well studied were used alongside recently identified HLA-C-restricted ones. Matching HLA type, along with CMV infection, was indicated by public TCR beta signatures.

CDR1 KGHSH and CDR2 LQKENI come from the germline V gene. There are 16 residues in the CDR3. The V and J ends lost 2 bases and 3 bases, in that order; junction bases with no gene match: 9. TCRdb analysed the reads with MiXCR anew, one entry per CDR3 protein. Of about half a million distinct CDR3 sequences listed, 33% are singletons. Findings and caveats of the study: HLA-C-restricted CMV-specific TCR beta clonotypes were dominant in the ex vivo response.

Sequencing used cultured PBMCs, obtained from culture after CMV antigen stimulation. The TCR was taken from a human donor in good health (CMV status not recorded). Some clones in this sample may be carry-over from other donors' samples. This chain connects TRBV18 to TRBJ2-7; 8 bases line up with TRBD1. DNA of the CDR3: TGTGCCAGCTCACCAGGTTGGACAGGGAACTACTACGAGCAGTACTTC. It translates to CASSPGWTGNYYEQYF.